The 8 T cell receptor beta chains reported below all come from one sample, sequenced in a study of beta chain features in type 1 diabetes (dated by TCRdb to the late 2010s). Libraries came from the immunoSEQ multiplex PCR assay. All of the isolated RNA was reverse transcribed with the High Capacity cDNA Reverse Transcription Kit, so expressed TCRB transcripts were sequenced. TCRdb obtained this table from immuneACCESS and retained in-frame rearrangements with V and J assigned. These tables miss some clones; where compared with another copy, unresolved V genes account for less than half of the shortfall, and the remainder is unexplained. This sample lists 250,000 to 350,000 clones; 12% to 15% were detected once. Jointly, the top ten make up about 6.6% of the sample. Input material: central memory CD4+ T cells from blood. These receptors were taken from a man aged 30 to 39 in good health.

The V gene is TRBV4-2, the J gene TRBJ2-5, with 9 nucleotides matching TRBD2. CDR3 length: 16 amino acids. V gave up 0 bases and J gave up 5 bases; unmatched junction bases: 7. Germline V gene data show CDR1 as LGHNA and CDR2 as YNFKEQ. CDR3 DNA: TGTGCCAGCAGCCAAGAGGCGGGGGGGCCCTCGGAGACCCAGTACTTC. This gives the protein CASSQEAGGPSETQYF.

This clone was seen a handful of times. The genes are TRBV6-1 and TRBJ2-2, with 7 nucleotides matching TRBD1. There are 15 residues in the CDR3. The J segment lost 3 bases and the V segment lost 10 bases, leaving 11 bases of the junction unmatched. Germline V gene sequence: CDR1 MNHNS, CDR2 SASEGT. Here the CDR3 reads CATGTASLDTGELFF. The CDR3 DNA sequence: TGTGCCACCGGGACAGCTAGTTTGGACACCGGGGAGCTGTTTTTT.

This clone was recorded a few times. Other DNA sequences in the same sample also yield this CDR3. The CDR3 DNA sequence: TGCGCCAGCAGCTTGGCGGGGCGCGGCGGGGGTGAGCAGTTCTTC. Translation gives CASSLAGRGGGEQFF. This rearrangement joins TRBV5-1 to TRBJ2-1; 7 bases map to TRBD2. CDR1 SGHRS and CDR2 YFSETQ come from the germline V gene. V lost 0 bases, J lost 9 bases, and 9 bases stayed unmatched. The CDR3 extends over 15 amino acids.

There are a few counts of this clone. This chain connects TRBV2 to TRBJ2-1, with 7 bases that match TRBD2. The V and J ends lost 7 bases and 6 bases, in that order; junction bases with no gene match: 12. Germline assignment: CDR1 SNHLY and CDR2 FYNNEI. The CDR3 extends over 15 amino acids. The CDR3 loop reads CASITFPGGTNEQFF. In nucleotides, the CDR3 is TGTGCCAGCATCACTTTTCCGGGAGGAACCAATGAGCAGTTCTTC.

J is TRBJ2-1 and V is TRBV6-5; D gene ambiguous. The CDR3 contains 13 residues. Germline-derived CDR1 and CDR2 are MNHEY and SVGAGI. The ends were cut back, 1 base at V and 8 bases at J, with 9 bases in the middle. In DNA, the CDR3 is TGTGCCAGCAGTTACTTCTCTTATGATGAGCAGTTCTTC. Its protein is CASSYFSYDEQFF.

The rearrangement uses TRBV9 and TRBJ1-2, with D unresolved. The CDR3 has 14 residues. V was shortened by 0 bases and J by 3 bases, with 9 bases between the two germline ends. The germline V gene encodes CDR1 SGDLS and CDR2 YYNGEE. CDR3 loop: CASSVGGNDYGYTF. The CDR3 DNA follows: TGTGCCAGCAGCGTAGGAGGTAACGACTATGGCTACACCTTC.

The chain uses TRBV4-3 and TRBJ2-4, with no clear D. Between the trimmed V and J ends, which lost 0 bases and 10 bases, there was a span of 19 bases. The CDR3 runs to 16 residues. CDR1 is LGHNA, CDR2 YSLEER, per germline. This chain's CDR3 is CASSQDLREQSEIQYF. The CDR3 nucleotides are TGCGCCAGCAGCCAAGATCTAAGGGAACAGTCAGAGATTCAGTACTTC.

The V gene is TRBV20-1, the J gene TRBJ1-1; D remains unclear. This CDR3 region has 11 residues. Trimming cost V 7 bases and J 2 bases, with 8 bases left between them. Germline CDR1 and CDR2: DFQATT and SNEGSKA (reference sequence). In DNA, the CDR3 is TGCAGTGTGCAGCTAAACACTGAAGCTTTCTTT. Translated, it gives CSVQLNTEAFF.